This TCR beta chain stems from a study of shared clonotypes between healthy human individuals. Study background: With ages of 18 to 49, the donors were two women and three men.

In its sample, this clone was seen a few times. What it binds is not known. Study-wide findings and caveats: Owing to a small donor count, the genetic and exposure-history diversity represented was limited. Collection of samples was limited to blood; tissue repertoires likely differ.

Per germline, CDR1 LGHNA and CDR2 YNFKEQ. There are 14 residues in the CDR3. V dropped 0 bases and J dropped 5 bases, with 10 bases sitting between them. The authors split each subset's genomic DNA evenly across several immunoSEQ plates. Data came from immunoSEQ multiplex PCR; TCRdb stores just in-frame clones and leaves some out. The table has about 2.3 million clones, around 93% seen once. The receptor comes from a man younger than 35 in good health. Some clones in this sample may be carry-over from other donors' samples. The chain couples TRBV4-2 to TRBJ1-2; the D is unclear. Sequences were obtained from naive CD4+ T cells from PBMCs. The subset denotes: CD45RA+ positively selected. The CDR3 loop reads CASSQDSRNYGYTF. The CDR3 DNA follows: TGTGCCAGCAGCCAAGATTCCAGAAATTATGGCTACACCTTC.